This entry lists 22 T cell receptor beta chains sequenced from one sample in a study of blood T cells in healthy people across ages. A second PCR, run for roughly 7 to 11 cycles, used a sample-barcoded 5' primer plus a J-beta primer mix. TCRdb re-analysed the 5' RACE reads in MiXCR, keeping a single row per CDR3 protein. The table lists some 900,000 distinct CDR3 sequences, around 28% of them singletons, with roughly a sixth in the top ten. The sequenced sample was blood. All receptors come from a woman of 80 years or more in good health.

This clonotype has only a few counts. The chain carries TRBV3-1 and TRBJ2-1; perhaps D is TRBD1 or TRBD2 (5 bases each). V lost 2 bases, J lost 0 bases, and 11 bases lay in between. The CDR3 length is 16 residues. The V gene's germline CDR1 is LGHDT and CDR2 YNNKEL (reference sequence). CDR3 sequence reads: CASSQIGTSSYNEQFF. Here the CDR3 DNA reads TGTGCCAGCAGCCAAATAGGGACGAGCTCCTACAATGAGCAGTTCTTC.

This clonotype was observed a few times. CDR3 sequence: CASSLTGRTNTGELFF. CDR3 nucleotide sequence: TGTGCCAGCAGCCTCACGGGACGGACGAACACCGGGGAGCTGTTTTTT. The J gene is TRBJ2-2, the V gene TRBV11-2; D tentatively reads TRBD1 or TRBD2 (5 bases each). V was trimmed by 5 bases and J by 0 bases, leaving 13 bases between them. The CDR3 contains 16 residues. Germline V gene data show CDR1 as SGHAT and CDR2 as FQNNGV.

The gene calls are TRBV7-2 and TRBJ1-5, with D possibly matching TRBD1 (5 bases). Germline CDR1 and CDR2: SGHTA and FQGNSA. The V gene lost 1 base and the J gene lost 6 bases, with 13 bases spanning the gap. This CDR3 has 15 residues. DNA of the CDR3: TGTGCCAGCAGCTTAGATAGTAGGGGTCCTCAGCCCCAGCATTTT. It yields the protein CASSLDSRGPQPQHF.

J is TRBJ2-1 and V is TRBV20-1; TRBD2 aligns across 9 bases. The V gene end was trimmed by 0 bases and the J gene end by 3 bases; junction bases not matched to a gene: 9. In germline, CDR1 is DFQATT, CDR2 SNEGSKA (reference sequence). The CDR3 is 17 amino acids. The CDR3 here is CSARDLGPSGNYNEQFF. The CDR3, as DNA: TGCAGTGCTAGAGATCTTGGGCCTAGCGGGAACTACAATGAGCAGTTCTTC.

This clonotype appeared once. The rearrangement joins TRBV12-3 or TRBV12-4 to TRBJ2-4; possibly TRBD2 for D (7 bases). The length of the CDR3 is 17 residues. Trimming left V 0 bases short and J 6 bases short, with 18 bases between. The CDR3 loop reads CASSLAGATGGRNIQYF. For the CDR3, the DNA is TGTGCCAGCAGTTTAGCGGGAGCGACGGGGGGCAGAAACATTCAGTACTTC.

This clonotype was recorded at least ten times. The DNA of the CDR3 is TGCGCCAGCAGCGGAACCCAGGGGGTAGATACGCAGTATTTT. Protein sequence: CASSGTQGVDTQYF. This sequence joins TRBV5-1 and TRBJ2-3; 7 positions agree with TRBD1. The CDR3 is 14 residues long. The ends lost 4 bases at V and 5 bases at J; junction bases unmatched: 7. Germline-derived CDR1 and CDR2 are SGHRS and YFSETQ.

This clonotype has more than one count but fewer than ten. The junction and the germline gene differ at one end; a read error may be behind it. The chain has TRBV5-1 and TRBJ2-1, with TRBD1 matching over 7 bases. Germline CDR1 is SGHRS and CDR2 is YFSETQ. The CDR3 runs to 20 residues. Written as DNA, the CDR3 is TGCGCCAGCAGCTCCCAGGCGAGATGGGGACAGTGGGGGCCCTACAGTGAGCAGTTCTTC. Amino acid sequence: CASSSQARWGQWGPYSEQFF.

The CDR3 DNA reads TGCGCCAGCAGCGCGGGACGGTCAATGAACACTGAAGCTTTCTTT. Residues: CASSAGRSMNTEAFF. The chain links TRBV5-1 to TRBJ1-1; D possibly corresponds to TRBD1 (5 bases). Deletions cut 4 bases from V and 0 bases from J, with 13 bases between. CDR3 length: 15 residues. Germline CDR1 SGHRS, CDR2 YFSETQ.

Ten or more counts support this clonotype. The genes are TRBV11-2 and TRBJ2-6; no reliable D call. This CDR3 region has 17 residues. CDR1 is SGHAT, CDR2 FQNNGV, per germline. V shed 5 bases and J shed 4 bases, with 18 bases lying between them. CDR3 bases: TGTGCCAGCAGCCTCATGTCACACGGGCTGGGGGCCAACGTCCTGACTTTC. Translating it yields CASSLMSHGLGANVLTF.

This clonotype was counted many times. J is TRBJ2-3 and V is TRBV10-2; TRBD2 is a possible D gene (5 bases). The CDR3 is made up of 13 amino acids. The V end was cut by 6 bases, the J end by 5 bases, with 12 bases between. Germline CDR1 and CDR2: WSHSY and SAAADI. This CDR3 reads CASRARRIDTQYF. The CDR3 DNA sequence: TGCGCCAGCAGGGCCCGGAGGATAGATACGCAGTATTTT.

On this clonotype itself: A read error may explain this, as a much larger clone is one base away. The CDR3 spells CVSSGSPSYGYTF. The DNA of the CDR3 is TGTGTCAGCAGCGGCAGCCCATCCTATGGCTACACCTTC. V and J are TRBV7-9 and TRBJ1-2; no reliable D call. The V gene's germline CDR1 is SEHNR and CDR2 FQNEAQ (reference sequence). This CDR3 contains 13 residues. The whole variable domain, filled in from reference TRBV7-9 and TRBJ1-2, reads DTGVSQNPRHKITKRGQNVTFRCDPISEHNRLYWYRQTLGQGPEFLTYFQNEAQLEKSRLLSDRFSAERPKGSFSTLEIQRTEQGDSAMYLCVSSGSPSYGYTFGSGTRLTVV.

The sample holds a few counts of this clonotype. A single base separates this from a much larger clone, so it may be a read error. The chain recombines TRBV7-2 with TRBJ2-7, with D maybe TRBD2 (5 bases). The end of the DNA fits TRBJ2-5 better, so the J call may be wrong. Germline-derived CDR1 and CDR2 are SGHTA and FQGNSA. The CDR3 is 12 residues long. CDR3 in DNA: TGTGTCAGCAGCTTAGCGCTGCTGACCCAGTACTTC. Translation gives CVSSLALLTQYF.

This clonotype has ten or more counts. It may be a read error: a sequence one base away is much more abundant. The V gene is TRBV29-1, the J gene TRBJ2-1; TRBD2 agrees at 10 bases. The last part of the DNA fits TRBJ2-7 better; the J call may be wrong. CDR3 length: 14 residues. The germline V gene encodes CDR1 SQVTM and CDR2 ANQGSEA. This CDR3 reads CSAASGGFYNEQYF. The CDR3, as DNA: TGCAGCGCTGCTAGCGGGGGCTTCTACAATGAGCAGTACTTC.

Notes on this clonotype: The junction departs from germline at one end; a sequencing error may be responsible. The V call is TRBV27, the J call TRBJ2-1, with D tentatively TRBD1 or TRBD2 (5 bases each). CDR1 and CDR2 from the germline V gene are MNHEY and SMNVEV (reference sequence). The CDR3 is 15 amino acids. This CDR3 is CASSLGVARGNGQFF. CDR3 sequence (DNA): TGTGCCAGCAGCCTGGGGGTTGCCCGAGGCAATGGGCAGTTCTTC.

CDR3 loop: CAWTRPHTEAFF. Here the CDR3 DNA reads TGTGCCTGGACCCGTCCCCATACTGAAGCTTTCTTT. The chain couples TRBV30 to TRBJ1-1; no clear D. CDR3 size: 12 residues. V lost 4 bases, J lost 5 bases, and 11 bases lay in between. Looked up from germline, CDR1 is GTSNPN and CDR2 is SVGIG (reference sequence).

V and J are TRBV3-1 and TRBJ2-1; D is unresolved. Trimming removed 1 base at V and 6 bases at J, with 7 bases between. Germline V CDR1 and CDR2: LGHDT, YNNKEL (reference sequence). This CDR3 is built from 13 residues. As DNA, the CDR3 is TGTGCCAGCAGCCAAGTGGCCTCCAATGAGCAGTTCTTC. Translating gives CASSQVASNEQFF.

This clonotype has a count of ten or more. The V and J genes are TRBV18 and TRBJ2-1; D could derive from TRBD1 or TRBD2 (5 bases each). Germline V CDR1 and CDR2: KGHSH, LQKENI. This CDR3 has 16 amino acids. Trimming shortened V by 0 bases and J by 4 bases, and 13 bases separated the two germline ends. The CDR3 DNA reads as TGTGCCAGCTCACCACCGTCAGGGAGAAAATACAATGAGCAGTTCTTC. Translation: CASSPPSGRKYNEQFF.

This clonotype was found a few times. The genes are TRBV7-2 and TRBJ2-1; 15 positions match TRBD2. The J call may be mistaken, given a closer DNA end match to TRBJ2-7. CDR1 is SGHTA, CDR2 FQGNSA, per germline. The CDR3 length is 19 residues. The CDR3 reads CASGSPGLAGGSSYNEQYF. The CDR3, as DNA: TGTGCCAGCGGCTCTCCGGGACTAGCGGGGGGTTCCTCCTACAATGAGCAGTACTTC.

The CDR3 region has the DNA TGCGCCAGCAGCCTTGGAGATTGGCCGTACTCCTACAATGAGCAGTTCTTC. Encoded protein: CASSLGDWPYSYNEQFF. This chain connects TRBV5-1 to TRBJ2-1; D is uncertain. V was trimmed by 4 bases and J by 0 bases, leaving 17 bases between them. Per germline, CDR1 SGHRS and CDR2 YFSETQ. This CDR3 is 17 amino acids long.

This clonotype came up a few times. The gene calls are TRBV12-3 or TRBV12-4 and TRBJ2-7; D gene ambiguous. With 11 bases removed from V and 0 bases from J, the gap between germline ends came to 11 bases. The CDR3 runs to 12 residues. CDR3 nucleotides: TGTGCCCCCGTCATGAGCTCCTACGAGCAGTACTTC. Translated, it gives CAPVMSSYEQYF.

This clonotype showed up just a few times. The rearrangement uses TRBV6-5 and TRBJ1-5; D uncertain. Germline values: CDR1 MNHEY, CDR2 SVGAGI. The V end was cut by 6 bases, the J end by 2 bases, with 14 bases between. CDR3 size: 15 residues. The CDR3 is CASRGGPQGNQPQHF. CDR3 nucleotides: TGTGCCAGCAGAGGTGGACCCCAGGGCAATCAGCCCCAGCATTTT.

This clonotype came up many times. The CDR3 loop reads CASSNTTGGSYNSPLHF. In DNA form, the CDR3 reads TGCGCCAGCAGCAATACTACAGGGGGGTCCTATAATTCACCCCTCCACTTT. The gene calls are TRBV5-1 and TRBJ1-6, with TRBD1 identical over 8 bases. CDR1 is SGHRS, CDR2 YFSETQ, per germline. This CDR3 is 17 amino acids long. The V segment lost 4 bases and the J segment 1 base; nucleotides outside the gene matches: 7. Full variable domain (missing parts from reference TRBV5-1 and TRBJ1-6): KAGVTQTPRYLIKTRGQQVTLSCSPISGHRSVSWYQQTPGQGLQFLFEYFSETQRNKGNFPGRFSGRQFSNSRSEMNVSTLELGDSALYLCASSNTTGGSYNSPLHFGNGTRLTVT.